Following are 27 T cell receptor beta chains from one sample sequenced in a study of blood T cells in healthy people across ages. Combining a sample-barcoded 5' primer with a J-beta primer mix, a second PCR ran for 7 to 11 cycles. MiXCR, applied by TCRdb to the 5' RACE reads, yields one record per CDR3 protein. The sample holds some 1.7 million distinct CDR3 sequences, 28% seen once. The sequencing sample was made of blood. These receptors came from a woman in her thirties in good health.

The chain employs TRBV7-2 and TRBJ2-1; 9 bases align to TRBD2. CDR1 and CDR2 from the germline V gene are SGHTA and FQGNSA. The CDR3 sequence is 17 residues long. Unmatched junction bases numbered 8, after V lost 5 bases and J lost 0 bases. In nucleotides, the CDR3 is TGTGCCAGCAGCAAAATGGGCGGGGGGGCCTCCTACAATGAGCAGTTCTTC. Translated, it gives CASSKMGGGASYNEQFF.

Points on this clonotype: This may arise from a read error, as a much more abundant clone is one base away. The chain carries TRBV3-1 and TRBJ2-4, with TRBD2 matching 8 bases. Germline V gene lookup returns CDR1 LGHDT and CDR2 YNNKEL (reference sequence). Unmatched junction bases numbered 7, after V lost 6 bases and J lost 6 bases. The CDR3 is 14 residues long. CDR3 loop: CASRGLAGTNIQYF. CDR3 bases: TGTGCCAGCAGGGGATTAGCGGGAACAAACATTCAGTACTTC.

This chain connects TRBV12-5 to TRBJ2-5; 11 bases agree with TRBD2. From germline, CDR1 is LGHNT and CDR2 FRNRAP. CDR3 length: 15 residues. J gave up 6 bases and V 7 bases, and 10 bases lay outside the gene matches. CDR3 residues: CASAPGTSGRKTQYF. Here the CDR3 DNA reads TGTGCTAGTGCCCCTGGGACTAGCGGTCGGAAGACCCAGTACTTC.

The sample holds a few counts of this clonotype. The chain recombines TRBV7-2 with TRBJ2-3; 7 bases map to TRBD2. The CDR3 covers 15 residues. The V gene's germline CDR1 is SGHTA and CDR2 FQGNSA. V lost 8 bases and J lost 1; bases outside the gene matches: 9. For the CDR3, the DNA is TGTGCCAGCTGCCCTCGCGGGAGTCGCACAGATACGCAGTATTTT. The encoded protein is CASCPRGSRTDTQYF.

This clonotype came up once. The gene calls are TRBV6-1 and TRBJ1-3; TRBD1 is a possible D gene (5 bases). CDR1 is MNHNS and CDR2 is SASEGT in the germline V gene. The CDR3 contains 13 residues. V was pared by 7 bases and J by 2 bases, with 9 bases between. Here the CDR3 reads CASTGGPGNTIYF. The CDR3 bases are TGTGCCAGCACGGGGGGTCCTGGAAACACCATATATTTT.

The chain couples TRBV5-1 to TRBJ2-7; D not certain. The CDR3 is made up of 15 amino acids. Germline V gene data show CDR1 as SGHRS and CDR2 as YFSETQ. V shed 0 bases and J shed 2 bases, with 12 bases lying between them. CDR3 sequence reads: CASSLESELPYEQYF. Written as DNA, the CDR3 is TGCGCCAGCAGCTTGGAAAGCGAACTCCCCTACGAGCAGTACTTC.

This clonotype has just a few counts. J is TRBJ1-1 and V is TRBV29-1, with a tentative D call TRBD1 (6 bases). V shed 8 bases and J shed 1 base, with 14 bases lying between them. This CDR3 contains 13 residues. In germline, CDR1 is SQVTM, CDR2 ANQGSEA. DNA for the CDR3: TGCAGCCTTGGGGGGCAGGGGAACACTGAAGCTTTCTTT. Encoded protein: CSLGGQGNTEAFF.

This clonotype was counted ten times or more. The CDR3 protein is CSLKGGKNIQYF. As DNA, the CDR3 is TGCAGCCTCAAAGGGGGTAAAAACATTCAGTACTTC. The gene calls are TRBV29-1 and TRBJ2-4, with a tentative D call TRBD1 (6 bases). The V gene's germline CDR1 is SQVTM and CDR2 ANQGSEA. The CDR3 length is 12 residues. The V gene lost 8 bases and the J gene lost 4 bases, with 12 bases spanning the gap.

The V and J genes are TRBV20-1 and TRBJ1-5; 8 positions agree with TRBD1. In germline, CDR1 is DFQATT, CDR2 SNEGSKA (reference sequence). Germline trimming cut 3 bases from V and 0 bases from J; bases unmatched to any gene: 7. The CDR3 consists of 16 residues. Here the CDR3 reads CSARTTGGNSNQPQHF. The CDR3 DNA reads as TGCAGTGCTAGGACCACAGGGGGAAATAGCAATCAGCCCCAGCATTTT.

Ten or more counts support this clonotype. This CDR3 reads CASIPTVNYGYTF. The CDR3 nucleotides are TGTGCCAGCATTCCCACAGTAAACTATGGCTACACCTTC. V is TRBV6-5 and J is TRBJ1-2; D is uncertain. V was clipped by 7 bases and J by 2 bases, with 11 bases between them. Per the germline V gene, CDR1 is MNHEY and CDR2 is SVGAGI. The CDR3 extends over 13 amino acids.

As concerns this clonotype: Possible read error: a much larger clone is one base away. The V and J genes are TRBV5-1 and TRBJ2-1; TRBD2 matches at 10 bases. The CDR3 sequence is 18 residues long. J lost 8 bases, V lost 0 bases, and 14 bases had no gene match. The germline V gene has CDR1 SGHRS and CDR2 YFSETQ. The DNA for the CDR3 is TGCGCCAGCAGCTTGGCCCCTAGGGCCAGCGGGGGGGCCTATGAGCAGTTCTTC. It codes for CASSLAPRASGGAYEQFF.

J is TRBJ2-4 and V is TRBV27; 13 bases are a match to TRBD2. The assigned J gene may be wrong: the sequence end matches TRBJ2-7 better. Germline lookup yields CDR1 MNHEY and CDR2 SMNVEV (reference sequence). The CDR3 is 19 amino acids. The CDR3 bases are TGTGCCAGCAGTTTATCGTCGTGGACTAGCGGGAGAGGGCCCTACGAGCAGTACTTC. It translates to CASSLSSWTSGRGPYEQYF.

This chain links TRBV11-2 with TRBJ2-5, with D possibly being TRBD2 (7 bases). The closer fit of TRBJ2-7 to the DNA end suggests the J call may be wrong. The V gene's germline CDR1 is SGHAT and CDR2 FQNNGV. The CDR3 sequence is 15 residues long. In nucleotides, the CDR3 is TGTGCCAGCAGCCAAAGGCTAACGGGGGGCCACGAGCAGTACTTC. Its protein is CASSQRLTGGHEQYF.

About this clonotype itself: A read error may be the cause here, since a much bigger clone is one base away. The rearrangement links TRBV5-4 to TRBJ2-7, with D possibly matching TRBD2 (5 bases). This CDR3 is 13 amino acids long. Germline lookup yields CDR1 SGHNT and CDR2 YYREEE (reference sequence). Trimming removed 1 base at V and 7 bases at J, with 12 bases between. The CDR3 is CASSLFAGNEQYF. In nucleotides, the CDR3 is TGTGCCAGCAGCTTGTTCGCGGGCAATGAGCAGTACTTC.

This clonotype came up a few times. The CDR3 loop reads CASGAQTADTQYF. Here the CDR3 DNA reads TGTGCCAGCGGGGCTCAGACAGCAGATACGCAGTATTTT. J is TRBJ2-3 and V is TRBV12-3 or TRBV12-4; D is possibly TRBD1 (5 bases). Trimming left V 8 bases short and J 4 bases short, with 13 bases between. The CDR3 contains 13 residues.

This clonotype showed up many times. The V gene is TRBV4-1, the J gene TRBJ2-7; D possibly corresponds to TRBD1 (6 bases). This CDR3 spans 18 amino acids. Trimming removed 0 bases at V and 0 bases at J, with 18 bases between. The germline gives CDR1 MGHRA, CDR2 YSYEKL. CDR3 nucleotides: TGCGCCAGCAGCCAAGAATTGACCAGGGGCCCTAGCTCCTACGAGCAGTACTTC. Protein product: CASSQELTRGPSSYEQYF.

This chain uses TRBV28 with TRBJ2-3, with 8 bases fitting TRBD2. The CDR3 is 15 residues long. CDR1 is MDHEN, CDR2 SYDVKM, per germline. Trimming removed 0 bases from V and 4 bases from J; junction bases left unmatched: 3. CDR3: CASSLWRGAPDTQYF. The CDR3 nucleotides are TGTGCCAGCAGTTTATGGCGGGGGGCCCCAGATACGCAGTATTTT.

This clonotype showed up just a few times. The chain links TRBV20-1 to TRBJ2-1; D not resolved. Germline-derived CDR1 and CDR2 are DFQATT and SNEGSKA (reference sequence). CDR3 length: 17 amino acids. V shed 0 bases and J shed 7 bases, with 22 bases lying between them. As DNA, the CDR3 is TGCAGTGCTAGAGAGGAACTTACGGCGGCCTTAAGGAATGAGCAGTTCTTC. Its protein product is CSAREELTAALRNEQFF.

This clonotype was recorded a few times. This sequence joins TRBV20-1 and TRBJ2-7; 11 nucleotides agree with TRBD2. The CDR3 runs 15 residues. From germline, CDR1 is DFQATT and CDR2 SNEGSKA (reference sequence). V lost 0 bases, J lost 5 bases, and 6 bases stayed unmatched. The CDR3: CSAREITSGGNEQYF. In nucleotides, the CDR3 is TGCAGTGCTAGAGAAATCACTAGCGGGGGAAACGAGCAGTACTTC.

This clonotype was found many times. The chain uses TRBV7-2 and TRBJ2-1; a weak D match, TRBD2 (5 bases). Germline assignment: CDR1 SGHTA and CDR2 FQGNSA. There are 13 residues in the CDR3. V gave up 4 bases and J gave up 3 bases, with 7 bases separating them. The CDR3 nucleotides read TGTGCCAGCAGCTCCGAGGGCTACAATGAGCAGTTCTTC. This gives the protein CASSSEGYNEQFF.

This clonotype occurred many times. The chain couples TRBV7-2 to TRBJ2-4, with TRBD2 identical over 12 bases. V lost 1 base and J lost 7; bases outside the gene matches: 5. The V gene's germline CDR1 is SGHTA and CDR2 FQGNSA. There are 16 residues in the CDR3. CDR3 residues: CASSLELAGGGNIQYF. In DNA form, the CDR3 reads TGTGCCAGCAGCTTAGAACTAGCGGGAGGCGGTAACATTCAGTACTTC. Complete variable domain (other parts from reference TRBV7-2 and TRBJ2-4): GAGVSQSPSNKVTEKGKDVELRCDPISGHTALYWYRQSLGQGLEFLIYFQGNSAPDKSGLPSDRFSAERTGGSVSTLTIQRTQQEDSAVYLCASSLELAGGGNIQYFGAGTRLSVL.

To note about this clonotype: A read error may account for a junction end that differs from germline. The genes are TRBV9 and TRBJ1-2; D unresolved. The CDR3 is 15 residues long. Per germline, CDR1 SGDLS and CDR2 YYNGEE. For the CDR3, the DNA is TGTGCCAGCAGCGTGAGGACCGCCGGGGAGTACGGCTACACTTTC. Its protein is CASSVRTAGEYGYTF.

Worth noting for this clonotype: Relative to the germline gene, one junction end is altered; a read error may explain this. The CDR3 reads CTSSQEGGARSYEQYF. The CDR3 DNA reads as TGCACCAGCAGCCAAGAGGGAGGCGCCCGCTCCTACGAGCAGTACTTC. The rearrangement joins TRBV4-1 to TRBJ2-7; possible D gene TRBD2, 6 bases. Germline CDR1 and CDR2: MGHRA and YSYEKL. The CDR3 covers 16 residues.

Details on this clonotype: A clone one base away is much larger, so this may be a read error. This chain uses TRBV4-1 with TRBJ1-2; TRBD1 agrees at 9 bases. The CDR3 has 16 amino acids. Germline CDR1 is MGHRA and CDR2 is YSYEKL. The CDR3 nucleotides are TGCGCCAGCAGCCAAGCGGGGACAGGGAGTAACTATGGCCACACCTTC. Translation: CASSQAGTGSNYGHTF.

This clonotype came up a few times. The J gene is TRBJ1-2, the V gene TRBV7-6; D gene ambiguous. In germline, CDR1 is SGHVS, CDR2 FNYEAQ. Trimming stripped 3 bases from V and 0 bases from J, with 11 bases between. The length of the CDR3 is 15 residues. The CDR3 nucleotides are TGTGCCAGCAGCTTGGAGTCAGGAGCTAACTATGGCTACACCTTC. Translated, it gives CASSLESGANYGYTF. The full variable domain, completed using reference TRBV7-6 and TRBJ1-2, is GAGVSQSPRYKVTKRGQDVALRCDPISGHVSLYWYRQALGQGPEFLTYFNYEAQQDKSGLPNDRFSAERPEGSISTLTIQRTEQRDSAMYRCASSLESGANYGYTFGSGTRLTVV.

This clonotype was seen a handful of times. For the CDR3, the DNA is TGTGCCAGTGCTTCCCCCTACGAGCAGTACTTC. As protein: CASASPYEQYF. The J gene is TRBJ2-4, the V gene TRBV2; unclear D gene. The DNA end is a closer match to TRBJ2-7, so the J assignment may be wrong. Germline V lookup: CDR1 SNHLY, CDR2 FYNNEI. There are 11 residues in the CDR3.

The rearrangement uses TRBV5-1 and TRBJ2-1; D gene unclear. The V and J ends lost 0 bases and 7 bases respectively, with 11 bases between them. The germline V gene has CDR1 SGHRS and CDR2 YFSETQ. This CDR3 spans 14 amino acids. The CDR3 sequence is CASSLGSLANEQFF. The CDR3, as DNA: TGCGCCAGCAGCTTGGGTAGCCTGGCTAATGAGCAGTTCTTC.